These 27 T cell receptor beta chains share one sample of origin, sequenced in a study of neurological immune-mediated disorders. TCRdb independently ran MiXCR on the 5' RACE reads; one entry per CDR3 protein. The sample yields about 71,000 distinct CDR3 sequences, approximately 14% seen once. The time point: longitudinal time-point 1 (baseline). Sequenced: PBMCs. The receptors derive from a female donor with HTLV-1-associated myelopathy (HAM/TSP).

The chain couples TRBV5-1 to TRBJ2-5; possibly TRBD1 for D (6 bases). CDR1 is SGHRS, CDR2 YFSETQ, per germline. Trimming took off 5 bases at V and 1 base at J, with 12 bases between the two ends. CDR3 length: 14 residues. CDR3 bases: TGCGCCAGCAGAACCGGGACAATCCAAGAGACCCAGTACTTC. It specifies CASRTGTIQETQYF.

This clonotype turned up a few times. The V and J genes are TRBV7-9 and TRBJ1-2; TRBD1 agrees at 8 bases. V lost 4 bases to trimming and J lost 4 bases; unmatched junction nucleotides: 8. From germline, CDR1 is SEHNR and CDR2 FQNEAQ (reference sequence). There are 15 residues in the CDR3. As DNA, the CDR3 is TGTGCCAGCAGCTGGGGGACAGGCTCTCTCTATGGCTACACCTTC. Amino acids: CASSWGTGSLYGYTF. The variable domain in full, completed from reference TRBV7-9 and TRBJ1-2, reads DTGVSQNPRHKITKRGQNVTFRCDPISEHNRLYWYRQTLGQGPEFLTYFQNEAQLEKSRLLSDRFSAERPKGSFSTLEIQRTEQGDSAMYLCASSWGTGSLYGYTFGSGTRLTVV.

The table lists this clonotype with many counts. The V call is TRBV4-1, the J call TRBJ1-3; D possibly corresponds to TRBD1 (6 bases). Germline values: CDR1 MGHRA, CDR2 YSYEKL. The V end lost 5 bases, the J end lost 1 base, and 15 bases lay between the germline ends. CDR3 length equals 16 residues. The CDR3 DNA reads TGCGCCAGCAGCGTACGGGGGCTTATGTCTGGAAACACCATATATTTT. Its protein product is CASSVRGLMSGNTIYF.

This clonotype was seen many times. The chain has TRBV29-1 and TRBJ1-5; no definite D call. Germline values: CDR1 SQVTM, CDR2 ANQGSEA. This CDR3 has 12 amino acids. V was clipped by 4 bases and J by 1 base, with 5 bases between them. The CDR3 loop is CSVGESNQPQHF. The CDR3 DNA reads as TGCAGCGTTGGAGAAAGCAATCAGCCCCAGCATTTT.

This clonotype was seen many times. V and J are TRBV28 and TRBJ1-6; D is perhaps TRBD1 (6 bases). Germline V gene data show CDR1 as MDHEN and CDR2 as SYDVKM. The V gene lost 6 bases and the J gene lost 13 bases, with 19 bases spanning the gap. The CDR3 loop spans 14 amino acids. CDR3: CASSYGQIRWPLHF. CDR3 sequence (DNA): TGTGCCAGCAGCTACGGACAGATCCGTTGGCCCCTCCACTTT.

This clonotype was seen at least ten times. The chain is built from TRBV20-1 and TRBJ2-6; D not certain. Deletions cut 1 base from V and 0 bases from J, with 1 base between. CDR1 is DFQATT, CDR2 SNEGSKA, per germline (reference sequence). The CDR3 runs 13 residues. In nucleotides, the CDR3 is TGCAGTGCTAGAGGCTCTGGGGCCAACGTCCTGACTTTC. Its translation is CSARGSGANVLTF.

This clonotype occurred many times. This chain links TRBV5-1 with TRBJ1-4; TRBD1 matches at 9 bases. The V gene end was trimmed by 4 bases and the J gene end by 1 base; junction bases not matched to a gene: 2. This CDR3 region has 15 residues. Germline V CDR1 and CDR2: SGHRS, YFSETQ. The CDR3: CASSGGQGTNEKLFF. The CDR3 DNA follows: TGCGCCAGCAGCGGGGGACAGGGAACTAATGAAAAACTGTTTTTT.

This clonotype was picked up many times. This chain joins TRBV7-9 and TRBJ1-3; no clear D. The V gene's germline CDR1 is SEHNR and CDR2 FQNEAQ (reference sequence). V shed 5 bases and J shed 0 bases, with 11 bases lying between them. The CDR3 is 15 amino acids. The CDR3 DNA follows: TGTGCCAGCAGCGGACGCGGTAACTCTGGAAACACCATATATTTT. It specifies CASSGRGNSGNTIYF.

This clonotype was seen repeatedly, ten times or more. CDR3 nucleotides: TGTGCCAGCAGTTCTGGGACAGGGCCGTACGAGCAGTACTTC. Protein sequence: CASSSGTGPYEQYF. V gene TRBV28 combines with J gene TRBJ2-7; 9 bases fit TRBD1. The junction had 5 bases not matched to a gene; V was cut back by 4 bases and J by 4 bases. CDR3 size: 14 residues. From germline, CDR1 is MDHEN and CDR2 SYDVKM.

Ten or more counts support this clonotype. The J gene is TRBJ2-7, the V gene TRBV7-9; 7 bases fit TRBD1. CDR1 and CDR2 from the germline V gene are SEHNR and FQNEAQ (reference sequence). V shed 3 bases, J shed 6 bases, and the junction held 8 bases outside the gene matches. There are 14 residues in the CDR3. The CDR3: CASSLRQDRSEQYF. The CDR3 DNA follows: TGTGCCAGCAGCTTGCGGCAGGACAGGAGCGAGCAGTACTTC.

The sample holds many counts of this clonotype. The chain recombines TRBV5-6 with TRBJ2-1; TRBD2 is a possible D gene (6 bases). CDR1 SGHDT and CDR2 YYEEEE come from the germline V gene. V was trimmed by 0 bases and J by 3 bases, leaving 13 bases between them. The CDR3 is made up of 16 amino acids. The CDR3 protein is CASSLDGRDRYNEQFF. CDR3 coding DNA: TGTGCCAGCAGCTTGGATGGGCGGGATCGCTACAATGAGCAGTTCTTC.

In this sample, this clonotype turned up many times. The CDR3 sequence: CASSDLAGGYNEQFF. The CDR3 nucleotides are TGTGCCAGCAGTGACCTAGCGGGGGGTTACAATGAGCAGTTCTTC. The chain links TRBV6-1 to TRBJ2-1, with 11 bases fitting TRBD2. In germline, CDR1 is MNHNS, CDR2 SASEGT. Trimming cost V 3 bases and J 4 bases; bases outside gene matches: 2. The CDR3 consists of 15 residues.

This clonotype was observed many times. The chain has TRBV12-3 or TRBV12-4 and TRBJ1-4; D might be TRBD1 (5 bases). The CDR3 runs to 13 residues. Between the trimmed V and J ends, which lost 4 bases and 7 bases, there was a span of 10 bases. The CDR3, as DNA: TGTGCCAGCAGTTGGGGGGGGGTTGAAAAACTGTTTTTT. Its translation is CASSWGGVEKLFF.

Many counts were recorded for this clonotype. The chain uses TRBV12-3 or TRBV12-4 and TRBJ2-7; 7 bases align to TRBD1. The J segment lost 11 bases and the V segment lost 3 bases, leaving 4 bases of the junction unmatched. The CDR3 is made up of 11 amino acids. The CDR3 spells CASSLGQTKYF. CDR3 nucleotides: TGTGCCAGCAGTTTGGGACAGACAAAGTACTTC.

The sample holds many counts of this clonotype. The V gene is TRBV3-1, the J gene TRBJ2-7, with no clear D. The CDR3 runs 12 residues. Per the germline V gene, CDR1 is LGHDT and CDR2 is YNNKEL (reference sequence). The germline V and J ends were trimmed by 2 bases and 4 bases, with 6 bases remaining between them. Written as DNA, the CDR3 is TGTGCCAGCAGCCAAAGCTTTTACGAGCAGTACTTC. As protein: CASSQSFYEQYF.

This clonotype has ten or more counts. CDR3 coding DNA: TGTGCCAGCAGGCCAGGAAGGGGGCGGAATGAGCAGTTCTTC. The encoded protein is CASRPGRGRNEQFF. The chain joins TRBV12-3 or TRBV12-4 to TRBJ2-1; 7 bases map to TRBD1. The CDR3 runs to 14 residues. Germline trimming cut 6 bases from V and 7 bases from J; bases unmatched to any gene: 9.

This clonotype was detected many times. J is TRBJ1-4 and V is TRBV7-9; 9 bases line up with TRBD1. The CDR3 totals 14 residues. Trimming cost V 5 bases and J 6 bases; bases outside gene matches: 4. Germline CDR1 reads SEHNR; CDR2 reads FQNEAQ (reference sequence). In nucleotides, the CDR3 is TGTGCCAGCAGCCAGGGACAGGGATATGAAAAACTGTTTTTT. Translating gives CASSQGQGYEKLFF.

This clonotype has at least ten counts. This chain links TRBV6-5 with TRBJ2-6, with 7 nucleotides matching TRBD2. Germline assignment: CDR1 MNHEY and CDR2 SVGAGI. The CDR3 is made up of 16 amino acids. Trimming took 6 bases from V and 1 from J; bases not matched to a gene: 6. Written as DNA, the CDR3 is TGTGCCAGCAGCCGTGGGGGGGGATCTGGGGCCAACGTCCTGACTTTC. The encoded protein is CASSRGGGSGANVLTF.

This sequence joins TRBV5-1 and TRBJ2-3; D gene unclear. The CDR3 sequence is 14 residues long. Germline loops: CDR1 SGHRS, CDR2 YFSETQ. V shed 1 base and J shed 1 base, with 7 bases lying between them. The CDR3 loop reads CASSLKSGTDTQYF. CDR3 coding DNA: TGCGCCAGCAGCTTGAAGAGCGGCACAGATACGCAGTATTTT.

This clonotype was recorded at least ten times. The genes are TRBV5-1 and TRBJ1-6; no firm D call. V lost 0 bases and J 8 bases, leaving 6 bases between the germline ends. The CDR3 sequence is 13 residues long. CDR1 SGHRS and CDR2 YFSETQ come from the germline V gene. The CDR3 DNA reads TGCGCCAGCAGCTTGGAAGTAGATTCACCCCTCCACTTT. This codes for CASSLEVDSPLHF.

This clonotype was recorded at least ten times. This sequence joins TRBV7-9 and TRBJ1-6; no firm D call. Trimming cost V 1 base and J 7 bases, with 5 bases left between them. The germline gives CDR1 SEHNR, CDR2 FQNEAQ (reference sequence). This CDR3 is built from 13 residues. The CDR3 DNA is TGTGCCAGCAGCTTAGAATTGAATTCACCCCTCCACTTT. This encodes CASSLELNSPLHF.

The table lists this clonotype with many counts. This sequence joins TRBV5-1 and TRBJ2-7, with D unresolved. The CDR3 runs to 15 residues. Looked up from germline, CDR1 is SGHRS and CDR2 is YFSETQ. Trimming shortened V by 2 bases and J by 2 bases, and 14 bases separated the two germline ends. CDR3 DNA: TGCGCCAGCAGCTTAGGATTAACGCCGGCCTACGAGCAGTACTTC. This sequence encodes CASSLGLTPAYEQYF.

This clonotype has at least ten counts. This sequence joins TRBV10-1 and TRBJ2-2; D gene ambiguous. Germline lookup yields CDR1 WNHNN and CDR2 SYGVQD (reference sequence). The germline V and J ends were trimmed by 3 bases and 1 base, with 9 bases remaining between them. This CDR3 has 15 residues. The CDR3 is CASSDPGVNTGELFF. The DNA of the CDR3 is TGCGCCAGCAGTGATCCGGGCGTGAACACCGGGGAGCTGTTTTTT.

This clonotype was recorded at least ten times. The gene calls are TRBV6-5 and TRBJ2-3; D is perhaps TRBD1 (6 bases). CDR1 is MNHEY and CDR2 is SVGAGI in the germline V gene. The CDR3 is made up of 16 amino acids. V was clipped by 6 bases and J by 4 bases, with 20 bases between them. The CDR3 loop is CASRPHTGIPPDTQYF. CDR3 sequence (DNA): TGTGCCAGCAGGCCACATACAGGGATCCCCCCAGATACGCAGTATTTT.

This clonotype was observed many times. This chain connects TRBV7-3 to TRBJ1-3, with no clear D. V was cut by 5 bases and J by 0 bases, with 8 bases left in between. The CDR3 runs to 14 residues. The germline V gene encodes CDR1 SGHTA and CDR2 FQGTGA. The CDR3 DNA sequence: TGTGCCAGCAGCCCTGACCACTCTGGAAACACCATATATTTT. It codes for CASSPDHSGNTIYF. Full variable domain (remainder filled in from reference TRBV7-3 and TRBJ1-3): GAGVSQTPSNKVTEKGKYVELRCDPISGHTALYWYRQSLGQGPEFLIYFQGTGAADDSGLPNDRFFAVRPEGSVSTLKIQRTERGDSAVYLCASSPDHSGNTIYFGEGSWLTVV.

This clonotype was seen ten or more times. The V call is TRBV10-3, the J call TRBJ2-7; 7 nucleotides align to TRBD2. The CDR3 spans 12 residues. The germline CDR1 and CDR2 sequences are ENHRY and SYGVKD. Trimming cost V 8 bases and J 2 bases; bases outside gene matches: 3. DNA of the CDR3: TGTGCCATCCGTGGGGGGGCCTACGAGCAGTACTTC. Encoded protein: CAIRGGAYEQYF.

This clonotype has ten or more counts. The chain has TRBV6-5 and TRBJ2-2; D not resolved. Germline V gene sequence: CDR1 MNHEY, CDR2 SVGAGI. Between the trimmed V and J ends, which lost 6 bases and 2 bases, there was a span of 13 bases. The CDR3 is 15 residues long. CDR3 coding DNA: TGTGCCAGCAGGAGAACCTCCCAAAACACCGGGGAGCTGTTTTTT. It encodes CASRRTSQNTGELFF.